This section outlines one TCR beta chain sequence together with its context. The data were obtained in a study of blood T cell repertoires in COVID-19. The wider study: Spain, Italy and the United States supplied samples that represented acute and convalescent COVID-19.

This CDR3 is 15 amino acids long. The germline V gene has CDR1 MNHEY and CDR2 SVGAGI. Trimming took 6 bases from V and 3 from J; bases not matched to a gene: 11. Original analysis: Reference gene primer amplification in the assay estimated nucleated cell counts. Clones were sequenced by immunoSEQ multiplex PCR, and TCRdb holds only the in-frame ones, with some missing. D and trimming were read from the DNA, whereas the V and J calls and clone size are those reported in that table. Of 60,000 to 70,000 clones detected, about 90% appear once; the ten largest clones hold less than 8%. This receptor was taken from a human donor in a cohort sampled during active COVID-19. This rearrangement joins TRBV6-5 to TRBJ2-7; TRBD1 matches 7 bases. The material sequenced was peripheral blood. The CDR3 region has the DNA TGTGCCAGCAGCAGAGCAGGGGGAACCAGCTACGAGCAGTACTTC. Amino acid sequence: CASSRAGGTSYEQYF.